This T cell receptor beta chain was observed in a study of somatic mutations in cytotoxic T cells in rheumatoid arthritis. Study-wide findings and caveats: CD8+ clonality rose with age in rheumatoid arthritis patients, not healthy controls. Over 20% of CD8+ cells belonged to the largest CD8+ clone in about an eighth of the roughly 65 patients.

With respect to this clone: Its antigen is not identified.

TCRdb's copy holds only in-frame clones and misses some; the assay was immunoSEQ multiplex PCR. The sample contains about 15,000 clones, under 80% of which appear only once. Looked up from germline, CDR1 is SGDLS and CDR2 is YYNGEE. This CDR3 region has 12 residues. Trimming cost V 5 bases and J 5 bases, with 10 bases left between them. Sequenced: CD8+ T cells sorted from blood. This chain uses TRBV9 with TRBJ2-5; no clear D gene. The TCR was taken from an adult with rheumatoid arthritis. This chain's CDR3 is CASSRSGETQYF. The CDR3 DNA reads TGTGCCAGCAGTAGGTCCGGGGAGACCCAGTACTTC.